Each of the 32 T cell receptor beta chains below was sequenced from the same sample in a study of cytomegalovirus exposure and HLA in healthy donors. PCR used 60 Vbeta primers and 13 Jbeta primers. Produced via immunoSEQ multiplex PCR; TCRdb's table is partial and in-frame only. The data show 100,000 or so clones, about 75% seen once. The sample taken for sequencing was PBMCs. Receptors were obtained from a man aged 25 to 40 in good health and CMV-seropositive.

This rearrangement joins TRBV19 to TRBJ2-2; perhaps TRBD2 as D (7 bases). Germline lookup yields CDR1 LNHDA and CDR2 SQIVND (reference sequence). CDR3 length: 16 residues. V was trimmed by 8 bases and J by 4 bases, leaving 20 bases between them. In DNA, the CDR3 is TGTGCCAGTGACGGGAGCGGGACAAGCTTCACCGGGGAGCTGTTTTTT. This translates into CASDGSGTSFTGELFF. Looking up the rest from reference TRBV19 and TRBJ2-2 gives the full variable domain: DGGITQSPKYLFRKEGQNVTLSCEQNLNHDAMYWYRQDPGQGLRLIYYSQIVNDFQKGDIAEGYSVSREKKESFPLTVTSAQKNPTAFYLCASDGSGTSFTGELFFGEGSRLTVL.

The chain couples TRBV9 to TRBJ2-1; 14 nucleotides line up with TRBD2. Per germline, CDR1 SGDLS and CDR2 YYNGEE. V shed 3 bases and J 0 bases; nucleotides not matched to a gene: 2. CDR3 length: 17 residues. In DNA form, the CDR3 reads TGTGCCAGCAGCGAGGGGACTAGCGGGGGCTCCTACAATGAGCAGTTCTTC. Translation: CASSEGTSGGSYNEQFF.

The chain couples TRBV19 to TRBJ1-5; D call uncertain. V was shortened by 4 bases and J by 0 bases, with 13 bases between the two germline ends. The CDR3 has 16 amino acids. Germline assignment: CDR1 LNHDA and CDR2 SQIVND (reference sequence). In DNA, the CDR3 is TGTGCCAGTAGTAATCGAACAGTTTATAGCAATCAGCCCCAGCATTTT. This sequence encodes CASSNRTVYSNQPQHF.

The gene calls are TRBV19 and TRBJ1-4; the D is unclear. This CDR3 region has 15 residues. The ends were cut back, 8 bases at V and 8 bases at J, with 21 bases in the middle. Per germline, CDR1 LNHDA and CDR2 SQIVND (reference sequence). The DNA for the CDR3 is TGTGCCAGTTCCGCTCGGGAGAGGGCCGGGGAAAAACTGTTTTTT. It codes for CASSARERAGEKLFF.

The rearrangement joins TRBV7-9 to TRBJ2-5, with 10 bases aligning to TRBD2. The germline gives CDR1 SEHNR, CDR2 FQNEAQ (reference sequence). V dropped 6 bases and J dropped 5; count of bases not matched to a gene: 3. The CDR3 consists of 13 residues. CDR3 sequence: CASSLAGVETQYF. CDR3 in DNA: TGTGCCAGCAGTCTAGCGGGAGTGGAGACCCAGTACTTC.

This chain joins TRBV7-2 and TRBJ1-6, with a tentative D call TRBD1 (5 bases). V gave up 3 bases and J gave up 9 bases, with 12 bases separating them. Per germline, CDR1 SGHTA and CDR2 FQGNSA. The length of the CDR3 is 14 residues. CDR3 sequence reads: CASSLQGSGSPLHF. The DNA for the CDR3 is TGTGCCAGCAGCTTGCAGGGATCAGGTTCACCCCTCCACTTT.

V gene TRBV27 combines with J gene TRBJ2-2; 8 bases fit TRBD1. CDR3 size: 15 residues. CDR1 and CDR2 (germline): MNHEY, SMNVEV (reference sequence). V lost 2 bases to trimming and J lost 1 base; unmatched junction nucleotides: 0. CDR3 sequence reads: CASSLGTGNTGELFF. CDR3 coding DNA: TGTGCCAGCAGTTTAGGGACAGGGAACACCGGGGAGCTGTTTTTT.

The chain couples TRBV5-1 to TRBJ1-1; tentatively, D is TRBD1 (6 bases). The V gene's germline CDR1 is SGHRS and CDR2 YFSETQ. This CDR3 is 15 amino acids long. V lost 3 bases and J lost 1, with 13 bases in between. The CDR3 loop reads CASSSPDSRNTEAFF. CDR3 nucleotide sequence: TGCGCCAGCAGCTCTCCGGACAGCAGGAACACTGAAGCTTTCTTT.

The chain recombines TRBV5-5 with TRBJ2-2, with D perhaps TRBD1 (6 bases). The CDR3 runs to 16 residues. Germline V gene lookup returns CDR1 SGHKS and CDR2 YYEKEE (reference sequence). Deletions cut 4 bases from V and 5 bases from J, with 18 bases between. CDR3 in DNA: TGTGCCAGCAGCCCCCACGGACAGTCAATTACCGGGGAGCTGTTTTTT. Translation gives CASSPHGQSITGELFF. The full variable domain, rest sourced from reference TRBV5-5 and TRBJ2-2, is DAGVTQSPTHLIKTRGQQVTLRCSPISGHKSVSWYQQVLGQGPQFIFQYYEKEERGRGNFPDRFSARQFPNYSSELNVNALLLGDSALYLCASSPHGQSITGELFFGEGSRLTVL.

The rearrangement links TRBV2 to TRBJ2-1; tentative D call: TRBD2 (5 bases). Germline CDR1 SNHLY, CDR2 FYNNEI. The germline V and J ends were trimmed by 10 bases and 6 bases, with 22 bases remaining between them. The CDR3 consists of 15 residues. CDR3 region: CANTWTLEGRNEQFF. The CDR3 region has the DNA TGTGCCAACACCTGGACCCTCGAGGGCCGCAATGAGCAGTTCTTC.

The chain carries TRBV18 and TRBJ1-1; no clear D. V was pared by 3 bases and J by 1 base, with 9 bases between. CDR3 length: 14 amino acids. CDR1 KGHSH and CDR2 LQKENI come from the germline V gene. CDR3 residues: CASSPIGENTEAFF. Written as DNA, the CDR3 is TGTGCCAGCTCACCGATCGGTGAGAACACTGAAGCTTTCTTT.

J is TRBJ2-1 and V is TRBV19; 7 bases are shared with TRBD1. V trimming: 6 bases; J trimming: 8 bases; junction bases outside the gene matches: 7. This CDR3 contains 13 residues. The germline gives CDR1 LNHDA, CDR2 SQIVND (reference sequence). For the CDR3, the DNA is TGTGCCAGTAGCTTGACAGGGTTCGATGAGCAGTTCTTC. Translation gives CASSLTGFDEQFF.

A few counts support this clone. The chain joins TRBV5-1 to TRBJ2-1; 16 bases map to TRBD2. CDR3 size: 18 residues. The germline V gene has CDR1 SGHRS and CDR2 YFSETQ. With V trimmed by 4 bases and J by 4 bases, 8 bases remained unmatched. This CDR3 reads CASSRGTSGGDRYNEQFF. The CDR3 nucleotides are TGCGCCAGCAGCCGGGGGACTAGCGGGGGGGATAGATACAATGAGCAGTTCTTC.

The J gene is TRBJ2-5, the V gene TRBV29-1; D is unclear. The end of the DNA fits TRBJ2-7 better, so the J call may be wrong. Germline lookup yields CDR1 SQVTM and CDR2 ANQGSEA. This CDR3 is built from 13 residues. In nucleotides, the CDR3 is TGCAGCGTTGAGAGTCAGGCCTCCTACGAGCAGTACTTC. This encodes CSVESQASYEQYF.

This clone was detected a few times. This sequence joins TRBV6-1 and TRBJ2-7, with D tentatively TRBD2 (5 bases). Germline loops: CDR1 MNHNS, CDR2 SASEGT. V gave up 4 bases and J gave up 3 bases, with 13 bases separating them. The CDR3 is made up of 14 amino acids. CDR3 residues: CASSAVGLDYEQYF. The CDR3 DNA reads TGTGCCAGCAGTGCGGTAGGACTGGACTACGAGCAGTACTTC.

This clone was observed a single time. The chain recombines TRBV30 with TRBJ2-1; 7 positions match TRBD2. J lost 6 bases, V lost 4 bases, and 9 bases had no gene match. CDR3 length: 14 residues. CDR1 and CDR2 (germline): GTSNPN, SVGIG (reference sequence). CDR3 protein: CAWNSMGGGNEQFF. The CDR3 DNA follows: TGTGCCTGGAATTCTATGGGGGGGGGCAATGAGCAGTTCTTC.

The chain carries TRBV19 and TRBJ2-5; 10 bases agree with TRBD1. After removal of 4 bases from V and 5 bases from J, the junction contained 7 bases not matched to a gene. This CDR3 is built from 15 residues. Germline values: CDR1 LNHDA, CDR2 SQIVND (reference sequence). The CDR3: CASSTSTGGLETQYF. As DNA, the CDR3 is TGTGCCAGTAGTACATCGACAGGGGGCTTGGAGACCCAGTACTTC.

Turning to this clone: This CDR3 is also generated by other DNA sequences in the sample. CDR3 loop: CASSSGAGRETQYF. The CDR3 DNA sequence: TGCGCCAGCAGCTCGGGTGCAGGGAGGGAGACCCAGTACTTC. The rearrangement links TRBV5-1 to TRBJ2-5, with D perhaps TRBD2 (6 bases). The germline V gene has CDR1 SGHRS and CDR2 YFSETQ. The CDR3 spans 14 residues. V was clipped by 3 bases and J by 5 bases, with 14 bases between them.

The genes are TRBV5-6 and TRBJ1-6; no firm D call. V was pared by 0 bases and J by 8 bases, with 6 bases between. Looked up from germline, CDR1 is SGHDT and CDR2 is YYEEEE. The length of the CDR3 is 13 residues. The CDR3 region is CASSLGQDSPLHF. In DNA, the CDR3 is TGTGCCAGCAGCTTGGGACAAGATTCACCCCTCCACTTT.

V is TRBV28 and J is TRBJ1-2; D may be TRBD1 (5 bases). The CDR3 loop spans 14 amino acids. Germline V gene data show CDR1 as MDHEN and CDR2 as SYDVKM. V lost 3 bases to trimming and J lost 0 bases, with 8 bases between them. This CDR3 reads CASSFDSSNYGYTF. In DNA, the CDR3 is TGTGCCAGCAGTTTTGACAGCTCTAACTATGGCTACACCTTC.

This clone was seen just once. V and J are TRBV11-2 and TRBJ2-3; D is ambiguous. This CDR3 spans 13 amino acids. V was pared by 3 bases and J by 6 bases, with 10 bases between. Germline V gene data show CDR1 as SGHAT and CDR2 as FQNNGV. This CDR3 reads CASSLAPPDTQYF. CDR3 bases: TGTGCCAGCAGCTTGGCCCCGCCGGATACGCAGTATTTT.

CDR3 in amino acids: CASSPGTGTDTQYF. The CDR3 DNA reads as TGTGCCAGCAGCCCGGGGACAGGCACAGATACGCAGTATTTT. This rearrangement joins TRBV5-4 to TRBJ2-3, with 7 bases that match TRBD1. Germline CDR1 is SGHNT and CDR2 is YYREEE (reference sequence). V was pared by 4 bases and J by 1 base, with 3 bases of the junction left unmatched. This CDR3 has 14 residues.

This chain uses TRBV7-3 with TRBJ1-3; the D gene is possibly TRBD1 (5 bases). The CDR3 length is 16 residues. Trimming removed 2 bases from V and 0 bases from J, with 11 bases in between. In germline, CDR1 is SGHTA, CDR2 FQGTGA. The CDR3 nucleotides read TGTGCCAGCAGCTTACGGGGGAAGAGCTCTGGAAACACCATATATTTT. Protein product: CASSLRGKSSGNTIYF. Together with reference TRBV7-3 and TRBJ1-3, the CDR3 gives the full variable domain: GAGVSQTPSNKVTEKGKYVELRCDPISGHTALYWYRQSLGQGPEFLIYFQGTGAADDSGLPNDRFFAVRPEGSVSTLKIQRTERGDSAVYLCASSLRGKSSGNTIYFGEGSWLTVV.

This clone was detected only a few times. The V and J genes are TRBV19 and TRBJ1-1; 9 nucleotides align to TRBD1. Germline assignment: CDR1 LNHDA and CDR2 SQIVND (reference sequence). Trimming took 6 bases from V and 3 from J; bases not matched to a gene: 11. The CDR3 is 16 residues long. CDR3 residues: CASRVGQGLVYTEAFF. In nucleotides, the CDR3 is TGTGCCAGTAGGGTGGGACAGGGTCTTGTTTACACTGAAGCTTTCTTT. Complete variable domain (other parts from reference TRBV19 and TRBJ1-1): DGGITQSPKYLFRKEGQNVTLSCEQNLNHDAMYWYRQDPGQGLRLIYYSQIVNDFQKGDIAEGYSVSREKKESFPLTVTSAQKNPTAFYLCASRVGQGLVYTEAFFGQGTRLTVV.

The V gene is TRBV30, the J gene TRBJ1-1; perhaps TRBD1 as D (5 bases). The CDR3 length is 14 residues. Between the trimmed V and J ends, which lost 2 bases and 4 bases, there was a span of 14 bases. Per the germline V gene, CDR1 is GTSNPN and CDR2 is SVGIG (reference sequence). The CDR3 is CAWSPLTGGTEAFF. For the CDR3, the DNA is TGTGCCTGGAGTCCCTTAACCGGGGGCACTGAAGCTTTCTTT.

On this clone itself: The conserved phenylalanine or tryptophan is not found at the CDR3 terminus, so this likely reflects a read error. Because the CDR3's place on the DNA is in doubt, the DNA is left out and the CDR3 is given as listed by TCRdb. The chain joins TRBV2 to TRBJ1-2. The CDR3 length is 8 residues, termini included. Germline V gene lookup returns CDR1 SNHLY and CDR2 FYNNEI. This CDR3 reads CASSTGTH.

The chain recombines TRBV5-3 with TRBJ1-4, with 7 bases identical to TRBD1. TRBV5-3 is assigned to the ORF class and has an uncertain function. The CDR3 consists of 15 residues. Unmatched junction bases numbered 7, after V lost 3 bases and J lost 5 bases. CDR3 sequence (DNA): TGTGCCAGAAGCTGTAGGGACAGACAGAATGAAAAACTGTTTTTT. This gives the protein CARSCRDRQNEKLFF.

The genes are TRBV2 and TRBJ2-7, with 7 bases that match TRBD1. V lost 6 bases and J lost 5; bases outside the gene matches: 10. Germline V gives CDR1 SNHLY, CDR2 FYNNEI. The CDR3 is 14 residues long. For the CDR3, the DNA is TGTGCCAGCAGATCCCCGGGACAGAAAGACGAGCAGTACTTC. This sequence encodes CASRSPGQKDEQYF.

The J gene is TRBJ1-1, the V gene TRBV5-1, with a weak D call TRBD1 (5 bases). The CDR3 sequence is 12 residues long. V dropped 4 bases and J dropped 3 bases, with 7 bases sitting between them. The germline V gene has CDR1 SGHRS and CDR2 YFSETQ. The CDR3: CASSDRHTEAFF. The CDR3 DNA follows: TGCGCCAGCAGCGACAGACACACTGAAGCTTTCTTT.

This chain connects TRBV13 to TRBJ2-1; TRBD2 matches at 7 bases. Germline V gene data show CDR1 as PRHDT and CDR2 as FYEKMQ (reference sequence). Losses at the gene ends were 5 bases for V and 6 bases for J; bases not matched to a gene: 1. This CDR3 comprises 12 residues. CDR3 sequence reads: CASSQRGNEQFF. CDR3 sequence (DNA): TGTGCCAGCAGCCAGCGGGGCAATGAGCAGTTCTTC.

The CDR3 DNA reads as TGTGCCAGCAGCTTAGCCGGGACTACCCATGGCTACACCTTC. This gives the protein CASSLAGTTHGYTF. V usage is TRBV7-2 and J usage is TRBJ1-2, with a possible D match to TRBD1 (5 bases). The germline CDR1 and CDR2 sequences are SGHTA and FQGNSA. V lost 0 bases and J lost 6, with 11 bases in between. The CDR3 loop spans 14 amino acids.

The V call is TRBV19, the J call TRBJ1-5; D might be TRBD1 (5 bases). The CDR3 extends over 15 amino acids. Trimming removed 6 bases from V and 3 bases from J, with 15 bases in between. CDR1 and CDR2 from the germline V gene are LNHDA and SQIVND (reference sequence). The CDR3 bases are TGTGCCAGTAGCGGGCAGGGAAACGACAATCAGCCCCAGCATTTT. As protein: CASSGQGNDNQPQHF.